Following are 18 T cell receptor beta chains from one sample sequenced in a study of cytomegalovirus exposure and HLA in healthy donors. The PCR contained 60 Vbeta and 13 Jbeta primers. TCRdb's table, derived via immunoSEQ multiplex PCR, lists solely in-frame clones and lacks some. The sample has over 200,000 clones, approximately 90% seen once. Sample: PBMCs. Source of these receptors: a woman between 18 and 29 years old in good health and CMV-seronegative.

The rearrangement links TRBV4-1 to TRBJ2-5; 10 bases are a match to TRBD2. Germline V gives CDR1 MGHRA, CDR2 YSYEKL. V was pared by 0 bases and J by 5 bases, with 9 bases of the junction left unmatched. CDR3 length equals 17 residues. The CDR3 reads CASSQDRVSGGSETQYF. The CDR3 DNA follows: TGCGCCAGCAGCCAAGATCGGGTTAGCGGGGGGTCGGAGACCCAGTACTTC.

The chain uses TRBV11-3 and TRBJ2-2; no reliable D call. This CDR3 is 14 amino acids long. Germline CDR1 is SGHNT and CDR2 is YENEEA. Trimming shortened V by 5 bases and J by 2 bases, and 9 bases separated the two germline ends. The CDR3 DNA follows: TGTGCCAGCAGCCGCACCTACAACACCGGGGAGCTGTTTTTT. Its translation is CASSRTYNTGELFF.

This clone came up once. This chain connects TRBV30 to TRBJ1-2; D is unresolved. Trimming left V 2 bases short and J 1 base short, with 17 bases between. CDR1 and CDR2 from the germline V gene are GTSNPN and SVGIG (reference sequence). The CDR3 totals 16 residues. The CDR3 DNA reads as TGTGCCTGGAGTCAGGTTTCCCCGACCGATAACTATGGCTACACCTTC. This gives the protein CAWSQVSPTDNYGYTF.

This clone was counted only a few times. The chain carries TRBV7-3 and TRBJ2-3; TRBD2 matches at 10 bases. Germline V gene data show CDR1 as SGHTA and CDR2 as FQGTGA. CDR3 length: 16 residues. V gave up 5 bases and J gave up 5 bases; unmatched junction bases: 10. CDR3 sequence reads: CASSLKAGGPGDTQYF. The CDR3 nucleotides read TGTGCCAGCAGCCTCAAAGCGGGAGGGCCGGGAGATACGCAGTATTTT. Variable domain in full (rest from reference TRBV7-3 and TRBJ2-3): GAGVSQTPSNKVTEKGKYVELRCDPISGHTALYWYRQSLGQGPEFLIYFQGTGAADDSGLPNDRFFAVRPEGSVSTLKIQRTERGDSAVYLCASSLKAGGPGDTQYFGPGTRLTVL.

This clone showed up just a few times. The chain employs TRBV16 and TRBJ1-2, with 12 positions matching TRBD1. This CDR3 is 20 amino acids long. Trimming at V came to 0 bases and at J to 7 bases, leaving 18 bases not matched to a gene. From germline, CDR1 is KGHSY and CDR2 FQNENV. CDR3 residues: CASSQSRAVGQGASKSGYTF. CDR3 in DNA: TGTGCCAGCAGCCAATCCAGGGCAGTGGGACAGGGGGCCTCCAAGAGTGGCTACACCTTC.

This clone has more than one count but fewer than ten. The J gene is TRBJ1-2, the V gene TRBV7-9; D call uncertain. Germline V gene sequence: CDR1 SEHNR, CDR2 FQNEAQ (reference sequence). This CDR3 is 13 amino acids long. V lost 6 bases and J 0 bases, leaving 8 bases between the germline ends. CDR3 loop: CASRGPANYGYTF. CDR3 DNA: TGTGCCAGCAGGGGCCCAGCTAACTATGGCTACACCTTC.

V gene TRBV4-1 combines with J gene TRBJ1-4; D gene uncertain. Germline lookup yields CDR1 MGHRA and CDR2 YSYEKL. Trimming removed 4 bases at V and 0 bases at J, with 21 bases between. The CDR3 extends over 19 amino acids. The DNA of the CDR3 is TGCGCCAGCAGCCTAGTCCCGGCTCCCCGGGTCCCAACTAATGAAAAACTGTTTTTT. Amino acid sequence: CASSLVPAPRVPTNEKLFF.

The rearrangement joins TRBV6-1 to TRBJ1-1; TRBD1 matches 7 bases. The CDR3 runs 13 residues. Trimming removed 2 bases from V and 9 bases from J; junction bases left unmatched: 6. The germline V gene has CDR1 MNHNS and CDR2 SASEGT. The CDR3 sequence: CASSEIDRDKAFF. Here the CDR3 DNA reads TGTGCCAGCAGTGAAATAGACAGGGATAAAGCTTTCTTT.

This chain uses TRBV5-5 with TRBJ2-4; 7 nucleotides agree with TRBD2. The CDR3 is made up of 14 amino acids. V trimming: 5 bases; J trimming: 8 bases; junction bases outside the gene matches: 10. The germline CDR1 and CDR2 sequences are SGHKS and YYEKEE (reference sequence). The CDR3 reads CASRRSGVADIQYF. CDR3 in DNA: TGTGCCAGCAGGCGCAGCGGGGTTGCGGACATTCAGTACTTC.

The chain is built from TRBV4-1 and TRBJ2-6; D is undetermined. This CDR3 contains 17 residues. Per the germline V gene, CDR1 is MGHRA and CDR2 is YSYEKL. With 1 base removed from V and 0 bases from J, the gap between germline ends came to 10 bases. The CDR3 is CASSQGRATSGANVLTF. The CDR3 DNA follows: TGCGCCAGCAGCCAAGGCCGTGCTACCTCTGGGGCCAACGTCCTGACTTTC.

Details on this clone: A junction end diverges from the germline sequence, so it may reflect a read error. The V and J genes are TRBV7-9 and TRBJ2-7; TRBD2 matches 13 bases. Germline V gives CDR1 SEHNR, CDR2 FQNEAQ (reference sequence). The CDR3 runs 15 residues. For the CDR3, the DNA is TGTTCCAGCAGCCCGTCCGGGACTAGCGGGACCGAGCAGTACTTC. It yields the protein CSSSPSGTSGTEQYF.

This chain uses TRBV29-1 with TRBJ1-4; no definite D call. Germline lookup yields CDR1 SQVTM and CDR2 ANQGSEA. Trimming removed 1 base at V and 4 bases at J, with 7 bases between. The CDR3 is made up of 13 amino acids. The DNA of the CDR3 is TGCAGCGTTGAAGGTCGGTTTAATGAAAAACTGTTTTTT. It encodes CSVEGRFNEKLFF.

This rearrangement joins TRBV5-1 to TRBJ2-3; 11 nucleotides agree with TRBD2. The CDR3 has 15 amino acids. After removal of 1 base from V and 3 bases from J, the junction contained 1 base not matched to a gene. The germline CDR1 and CDR2 sequences are SGHRS and YFSETQ. CDR3 nucleotide sequence: TGCGCCAGCAGCTTGCGGACTAGCGGGACAGATACGCAGTATTTT. The encoded protein is CASSLRTSGTDTQYF.

V usage is TRBV9 and J usage is TRBJ2-5, with 7 bases identical to TRBD2. Germline V gene data show CDR1 as SGDLS and CDR2 as YYNGEE. This CDR3 contains 18 residues. Unmatched junction bases numbered 20, after V lost 4 bases and J lost 5 bases. In DNA, the CDR3 is TGTGCCAGCAGCTCGAGCCTCGCAGACTGGGGGGGTGGGGAGACCCAGTACTTC. This codes for CASSSSLADWGGGETQYF.

The V gene is TRBV11-3, the J gene TRBJ1-1; tentatively, D is TRBD1 (6 bases). The CDR3 extends over 14 amino acids. Germline V lookup: CDR1 SGHNT, CDR2 YENEEA. Trimming shortened V by 7 bases and J by 1 base, and 13 bases separated the two germline ends. The CDR3 nucleotides are TGTGCCAGCACCAAGCGGGGGCAGAACACTGAAGCTTTCTTT. Translated, it gives CASTKRGQNTEAFF.

This clone was detected only once. The genes are TRBV7-2 and TRBJ1-5; D is unresolved. The germline V gene has CDR1 SGHTA and CDR2 FQGNSA. The CDR3 covers 12 residues. The V and J ends lost 3 bases and 5 bases respectively, with 5 bases between them. The CDR3 sequence: CASSFPDQPQHF. The CDR3 DNA follows: TGTGCCAGCAGCTTTCCCGATCAGCCCCAGCATTTT. The whole variable domain, filled in from reference TRBV7-2 and TRBJ1-5, reads GAGVSQSPSNKVTEKGKDVELRCDPISGHTALYWYRQSLGQGLEFLIYFQGNSAPDKSGLPSDRFSAERTGGSVSTLTIQRTQQEDSAVYLCASSFPDQPQHFGDGTRLSIL.

This chain connects TRBV6-1 to TRBJ2-1; perhaps TRBD2 as D (5 bases). Trimming stripped 3 bases from V and 4 bases from J, with 13 bases between. The CDR3 is 15 amino acids. The germline V gene encodes CDR1 MNHNS and CDR2 SASEGT. CDR3 sequence (DNA): TGTGCCAGCAGTGAGCTAGCAAGCCCATACAATGAGCAGTTCTTC. Its protein is CASSELASPYNEQFF.

V gene TRBV7-9 combines with J gene TRBJ1-1; D not certain. Germline CDR1 SEHNR, CDR2 FQNEAQ (reference sequence). V dropped 5 bases and J dropped 11 bases, with 21 bases sitting between them. This CDR3 contains 14 residues. The CDR3 coding sequence is TGTGCCAGCAGCCCGCTTGTAACTACGGAAACGGCTTTCTTT. Translated: CASSPLVTTETAFF.